The present T cell receptor (beta chain) was sequenced within a study of Ad26.COV2.S vaccination and SARS-CoV-2 variants. Study background: The donor belonged to the COV1001 Ad26.COV2.S trial arm.

This table comes from immunoSEQ multiplex PCR, and its TCRdb copy is limited to in-frame clones, with some not included. The sample holds roughly 380,000 clones, about 85% seen once. Study-wide points: Substantial breadth was reported for post-vaccination spike-specific CD8+ and CD4+ T cells. Overall T cell responses may have been underestimated by the analyses of TCR breadth and depth.

Treatment here: 15 to 20 received Ad26.COV2.S at low or high dose, single or two shots; 5 received placebo; per-sample allocation not given. Sampling occurred on day 63 after the first vaccine or placebo injection. Based in Boston, the donor was an adult of 18-55 years. To note about this clone: Its antigen is currently unknown.

The CDR3 totals 14 residues. CDR1 and CDR2 from the germline V gene are MNHEY and SVGEGT. The ends were cut back, 2 bases at V and 0 bases at J, with 7 bases in the middle. The sequenced sample was peripheral blood, obtained in a trial of Ad26.COV2.S vaccine versus placebo. The rearrangement uses TRBV6-2 or TRBV6-3 and TRBJ1-1, with D unresolved. The receptor's source is a person aged 18 to 65 who received the Ad26.COV2.S COVID-19 vaccine or a placebo. The CDR3 DNA sequence: TGTGCCAGCAGTTACCTGGCGGTGAACACTGAAGCTTTCTTT. Translation gives CASSYLAVNTEAFF.